This T cell receptor (beta chain) was identified in a study of regulatory T cells in long-lasting Graves disease. Study context: It was over 5 years of antithyroid drugs, with positive TSH receptor antibodies, that meant persistent Graves' disease.

On this clonotype: What it binds is not known.

The CDR3 loop spans 16 amino acids. Germline lookup yields CDR1 SGHRS and CDR2 YFSETQ. Trimming cost V 3 bases and J 3 bases, with 15 bases left between them. Study findings and constraints: Small numbers of samples may have cut accuracy. With 2,500 to 3,500 shared public clonotypes, persistent patients exceeded new patients, who shared around 970.

Arm-PCR of CDR3 regions with iRepertoire HTBI primers generated TCR beta libraries. MiXCR was run by TCRdb on the multiplex PCR reads, yielding one entry per CDR3 protein. The sample yields fewer than 400,000 distinct CDR3 sequences, around 21% seen once. Stated time point: persistent/refractory GD, antithyroid drugs over 5 years with positive TRAb. PBMCs provided the RNA from which the TCR library was made. Graves' disease diagnoses followed American Thyroid Association guidelines. The sequencing here drew on peripheral blood mononuclear cells (PBMCs), taken when the disease was refractory, from a patient treated with antithyroid drugs. The V gene is TRBV5-1, the J gene TRBJ2-2, with TRBD1 as a possible D gene (6 bases). The receptor's source is a female donor with Graves disease. In DNA, the CDR3 is TGCGCCAGCAGCTATGGCAGGGGCTTGTACACCGGGGAGCTGTTTTTT. It specifies CASSYGRGLYTGELFF.